The 14 T cell receptor beta chains given below trace back to one sample, sequenced in a study of response to subunit inactivated influenza vaccine. TCRdb re-called the RT-PCR reads through MiXCR, storing one row per CDR3 protein. The sample lists 530,000 or so distinct CDR3 sequences, around 25% occurring once. This specimen consisted of CD4+ T cells sorted from PBMCs, obtained around 5 days after vaccination. The source is a man aged 45-65 years who received an inactivated influenza vaccine.

The chain uses TRBV11-2 and TRBJ2-2, with unresolved D. There are 16 residues in the CDR3. Germline CDR1 and CDR2: SGHAT and FQNNGV. V lost 3 bases, J lost 2 bases, and 13 bases lay in between. The CDR3 coding sequence is TGTGCCAGCAGCTTTTTGTGGACCCAAAACACCGGGGAGCTGTTTTTT. This encodes CASSFLWTQNTGELFF.

V is TRBV10-1 and J is TRBJ1-1, with D tentatively TRBD1 (5 bases). V dropped 0 bases and J dropped 2 bases, with 13 bases sitting between them. The CDR3 totals 16 residues. Germline CDR1 is WNHNN and CDR2 is SYGVQD (reference sequence). DNA of the CDR3: TGCGCCAGCAGTGAGTCGAAATGGGGCGCTAACACTGAAGCTTTCTTT. It codes for CASSESKWGANTEAFF.

This clonotype turned up a few times. J is TRBJ2-1 and V is TRBV29-1; D call uncertain. Trimming took 7 bases from V and 2 from J, leaving 15 bases between them. Germline loops: CDR1 SQVTM, CDR2 ANQGSEA. The CDR3 consists of 14 residues. The CDR3 DNA reads as TGCAGCGCTCCACGACACAGCCCCTACAATGAGCAGTTCTTC. This codes for CSAPRHSPYNEQFF.

The rearrangement links TRBV25-1 to TRBJ1-2; a possible D gene is TRBD1 (6 bases). Trimming cost V 5 bases and J 1 base, with 11 bases left between them. Per germline, CDR1 MGHDK and CDR2 SYGVNS. The length of the CDR3 is 14 residues. The CDR3 protein is CASSPTGLNYGYTF. CDR3 DNA: TGTGCCAGCAGTCCGACAGGCCTTAACTATGGCTACACCTTC.

This clonotype has more than one count but fewer than ten. CDR3 protein: CASSRESGYRKFF. Here the CDR3 DNA reads TGTGCCAGCAGTCGAGAGTCGGGATACAGAAAGTTCTTC. The J gene is TRBJ2-1, the V gene TRBV6-4; TRBD2 might be the D (5 bases). The V end was cut by 5 bases, the J end by 14 bases, with 19 bases between. There are 13 residues in the CDR3. Germline CDR1 is MRHNA and CDR2 is SNTAGT.

This clonotype was counted only a few times. J is TRBJ2-2 and V is TRBV29-1; unclear D gene. The germline CDR1 and CDR2 sequences are SQVTM and ANQGSEA. The length of the CDR3 is 11 residues. Trimming cost V 7 bases and J 8 bases, with 11 bases left between them. The CDR3, as DNA: TGCAGCGCCTCGGATGAAGGGGAGCTGTTTTTT. Protein product: CSASDEGELFF.

The V gene is TRBV12-3 or TRBV12-4, the J gene TRBJ2-2, with 10 bases identical to TRBD1. With 5 bases clipped from V and 5 bases from J, the junction kept 5 bases outside the gene matches. CDR3 length: 15 amino acids. The CDR3 spells CASSAWTGGTGELFF. For the CDR3, the DNA is TGTGCCAGCAGTGCCTGGACAGGGGGAACCGGGGAGCTGTTTTTT.

J is TRBJ2-7 and V is TRBV28; 10 nucleotides line up with TRBD2. Germline V gives CDR1 MDHEN, CDR2 SYDVKM. Losses at the gene ends were 9 bases for V and 4 bases for J; bases not matched to a gene: 12. This CDR3 contains 15 residues. CDR3 sequence reads: CASTTPAGGIYEQYF. DNA for the CDR3: TGTGCCAGTACCACCCCAGCGGGAGGGATATACGAGCAGTACTTC.

This chain links TRBV20-1 with TRBJ2-1; 14 bases map to TRBD2. Germline V gene sequence: CDR1 DFQATT, CDR2 SNEGSKA (reference sequence). The CDR3 has 17 amino acids. The CDR3 reads CSVIGTSGSRSYNEQFF. CDR3 sequence (DNA): TGCAGCGTTATCGGGACTAGCGGGAGTAGATCCTACAATGAGCAGTTCTTC.

This chain uses TRBV7-2 with TRBJ2-7, with D perhaps being TRBD1 or TRBD2 (7 bases each). CDR1 SGHTA and CDR2 FQGNSA come from the germline V gene. The V end lost 5 bases, the J end lost 6 bases, and 17 bases lay between the germline ends. The length of the CDR3 is 14 residues. The CDR3: CASSTKTGRGEQYF. Written as DNA, the CDR3 is TGTGCCAGCAGCACTAAGACAGGGAGGGGCGAGCAGTACTTC.

Ten or more counts support this clonotype. The chain couples TRBV28 to TRBJ2-3; D is ambiguous. The CDR3 length is 12 residues. V was trimmed by 6 bases and J by 0 bases, leaving 4 bases between them. The V gene's germline CDR1 is MDHEN and CDR2 SYDVKM. The CDR3 coding sequence is TGTGCCAGCAGAAAAAGCACAGATACGCAGTATTTT. It encodes CASRKSTDTQYF.

This chain links TRBV20-1 with TRBJ2-7, with a weak D call TRBD2 (5 bases). There are 17 residues in the CDR3. V lost 0 bases, J lost 0 bases, and 18 bases lay in between. Germline values: CDR1 DFQATT, CDR2 SNEGSKA (reference sequence). The DNA for the CDR3 is TGCAGTGCTAGAGATGAGGACTGGACCCCTAGCTCCTACGAGCAGTACTTC. Protein sequence: CSARDEDWTPSSYEQYF.

This clonotype was counted a few times. An end of the junction differs from the germline gene, which may be a read error. The rearrangement joins TRBV10-3 to TRBJ2-5, with D possibly being TRBD1 (5 bases). Germline CDR1 reads ENHRY; CDR2 reads SYGVKD. The CDR3 is made up of 13 amino acids. The CDR3 here is CAIRGLGQGTQYF. In DNA, the CDR3 is TGTGCCATCAGGGGTTTGGGGCAAGGGACCCAGTACTTC.

The chain joins TRBV3-1 to TRBJ2-1; TRBD1 or TRBD2 may be the D gene (5 bases each). The CDR3 is made up of 17 amino acids. Germline V gene data show CDR1 as LGHDT and CDR2 as YNNKEL (reference sequence). With 4 bases removed from V and 5 bases from J, the gap between germline ends came to 21 bases. As DNA, the CDR3 is TGTGCCAGCAGCCCAAGTGCACCCGTGGTGGGGGACAATGAGCAGTTCTTC. It yields the protein CASSPSAPVVGDNEQFF.